This record looks at one T cell receptor beta chain sequence and its context. Its cognate antigen is unknown. Germline V gene data show CDR1 as MGHRA and CDR2 as YSYEKL. J gave up 9 bases and V 1 base, and 12 bases lay outside the gene matches. The CDR3 totals 17 residues. The data originate from a study of T cell repertoires in cytomegalovirus infection. Study details: Indications came from public TCR beta signatures; they pointed to CMV infection and to a matching HLA type.

A single record per CDR3 protein comes from TCRdb applying MiXCR to the reads. The sample has 200,000 to 250,000 distinct CDR3 sequences; 9% to 15% are singletons. Study results and limitations: The response measured ex vivo was dominated by TCR beta clonotypes (HLA-C-restricted and CMV-specific). Summed public TCR beta family frequency identified CMV carriers bearing the relevant HLA.

V usage is TRBV4-1 and J usage is TRBJ2-1; 10 bases fit TRBD2. Specimen: PBMCs. This sequence was found in a human donor in good health (CMV status not recorded). Some clones in this sample may be carry-over from other donors' samples. The CDR3 nucleotides are TGCGCCAGCAGCCAAGGGGTAGCGGGGGGCTCCGGGGGTGAGCAGTTCTTC. This encodes CASSQGVAGGSGGEQFF.